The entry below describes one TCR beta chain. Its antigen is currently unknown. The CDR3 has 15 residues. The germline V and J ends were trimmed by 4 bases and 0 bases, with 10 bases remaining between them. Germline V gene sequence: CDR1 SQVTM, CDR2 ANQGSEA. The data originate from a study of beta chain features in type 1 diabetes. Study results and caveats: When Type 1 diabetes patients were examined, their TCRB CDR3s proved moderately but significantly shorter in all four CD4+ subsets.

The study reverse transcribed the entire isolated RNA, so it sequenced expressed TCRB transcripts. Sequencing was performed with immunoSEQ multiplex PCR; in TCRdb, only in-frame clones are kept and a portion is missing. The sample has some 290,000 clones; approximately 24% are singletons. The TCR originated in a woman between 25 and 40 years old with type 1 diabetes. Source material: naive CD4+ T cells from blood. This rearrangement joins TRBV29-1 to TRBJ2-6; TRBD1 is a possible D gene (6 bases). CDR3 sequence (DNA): TGCAGCGTTGGACAGGCACACTCTGGGGCCAACGTCCTGACTTTC. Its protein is CSVGQAHSGANVLTF.